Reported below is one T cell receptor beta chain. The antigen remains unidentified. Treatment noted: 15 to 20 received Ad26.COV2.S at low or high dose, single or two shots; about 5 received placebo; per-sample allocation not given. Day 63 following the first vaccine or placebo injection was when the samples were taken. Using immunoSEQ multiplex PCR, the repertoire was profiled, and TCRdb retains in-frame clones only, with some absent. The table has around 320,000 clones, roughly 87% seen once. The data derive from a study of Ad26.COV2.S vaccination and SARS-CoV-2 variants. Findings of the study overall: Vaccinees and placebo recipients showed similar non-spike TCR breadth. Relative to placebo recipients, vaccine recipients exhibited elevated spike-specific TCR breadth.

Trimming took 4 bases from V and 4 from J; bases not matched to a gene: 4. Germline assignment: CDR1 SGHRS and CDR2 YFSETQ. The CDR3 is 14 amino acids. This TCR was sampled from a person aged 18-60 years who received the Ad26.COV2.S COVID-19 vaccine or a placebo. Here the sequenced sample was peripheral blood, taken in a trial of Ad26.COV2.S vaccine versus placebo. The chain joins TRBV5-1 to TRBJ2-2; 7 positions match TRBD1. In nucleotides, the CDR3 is TGCGCCAGCAGCCTGACAGGGCCCACCGGGGAGCTGTTTTTT. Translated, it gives CASSLTGPTGELFF.